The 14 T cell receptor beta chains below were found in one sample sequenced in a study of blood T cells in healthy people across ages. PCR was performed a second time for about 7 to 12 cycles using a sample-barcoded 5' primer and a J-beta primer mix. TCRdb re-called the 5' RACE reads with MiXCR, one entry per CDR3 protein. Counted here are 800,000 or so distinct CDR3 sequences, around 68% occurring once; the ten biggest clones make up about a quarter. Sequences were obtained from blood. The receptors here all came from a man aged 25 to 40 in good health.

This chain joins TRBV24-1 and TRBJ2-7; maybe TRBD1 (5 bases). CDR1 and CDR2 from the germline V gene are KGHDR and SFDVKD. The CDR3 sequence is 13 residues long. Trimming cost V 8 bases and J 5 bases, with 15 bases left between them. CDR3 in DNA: TGTGCCACCAAAGATAGGGGTTTCAACGAGCAGTACTTC. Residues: CATKDRGFNEQYF.

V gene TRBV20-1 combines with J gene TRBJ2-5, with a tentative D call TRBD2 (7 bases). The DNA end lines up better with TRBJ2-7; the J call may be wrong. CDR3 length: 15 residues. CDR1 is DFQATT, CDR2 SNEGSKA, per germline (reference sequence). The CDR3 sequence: CSASTVGGRVYEQYF. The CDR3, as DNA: TGCAGTGCTAGTACCGTAGGGGGGAGGGTCTACGAGCAGTACTTC.

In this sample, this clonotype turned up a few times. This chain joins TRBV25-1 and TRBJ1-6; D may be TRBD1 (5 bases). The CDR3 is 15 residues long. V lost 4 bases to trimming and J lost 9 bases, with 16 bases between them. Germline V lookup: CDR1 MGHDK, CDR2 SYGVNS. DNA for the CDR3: TGTGCCAGCAGTGGGTCGGATCCTGGGGCTTCACCCCTCCACTTT. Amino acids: CASSGSDPGASPLHF.

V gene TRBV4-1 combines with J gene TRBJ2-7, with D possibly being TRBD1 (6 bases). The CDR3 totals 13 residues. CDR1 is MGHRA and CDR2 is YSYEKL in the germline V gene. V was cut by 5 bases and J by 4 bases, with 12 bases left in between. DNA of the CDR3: TGCGCCAGCAGCAACCGGGACAAGTACGAGCAGTACTTC. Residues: CASSNRDKYEQYF.

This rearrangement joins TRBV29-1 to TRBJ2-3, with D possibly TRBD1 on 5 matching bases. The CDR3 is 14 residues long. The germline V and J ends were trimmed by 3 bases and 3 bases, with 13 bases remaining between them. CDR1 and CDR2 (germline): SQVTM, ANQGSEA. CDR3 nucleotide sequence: TGCAGCGTTGAGTCCAGGGTGGAAACAGATACGCAGTATTTT. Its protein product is CSVESRVETDTQYF.

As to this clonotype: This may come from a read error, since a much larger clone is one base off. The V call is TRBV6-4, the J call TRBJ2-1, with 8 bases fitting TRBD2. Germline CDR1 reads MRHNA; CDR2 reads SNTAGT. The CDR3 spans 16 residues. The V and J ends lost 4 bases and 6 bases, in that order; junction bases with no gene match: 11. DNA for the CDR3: TGTGCCAGCAGTGGCTCGTTCGGGGGGGCTATCAATGAGCAGTTCTTC. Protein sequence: CASSGSFGGAINEQFF.

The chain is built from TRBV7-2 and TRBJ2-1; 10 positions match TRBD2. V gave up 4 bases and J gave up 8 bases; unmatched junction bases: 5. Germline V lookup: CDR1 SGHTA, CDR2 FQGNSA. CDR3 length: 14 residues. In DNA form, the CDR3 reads TGTGCCAGCAGCTACAGCGGGGGGGGCGATGAGCAGTTCTTC. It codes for CASSYSGGGDEQFF.

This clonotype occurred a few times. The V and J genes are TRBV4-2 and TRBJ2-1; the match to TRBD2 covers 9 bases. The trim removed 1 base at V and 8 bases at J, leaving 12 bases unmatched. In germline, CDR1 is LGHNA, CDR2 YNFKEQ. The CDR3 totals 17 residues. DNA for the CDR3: TGTGCCAGCAGCCAAGTTTCCGGCGGGGGGGGTCATTATGAGCAGTTCTTC. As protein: CASSQVSGGGGHYEQFF.

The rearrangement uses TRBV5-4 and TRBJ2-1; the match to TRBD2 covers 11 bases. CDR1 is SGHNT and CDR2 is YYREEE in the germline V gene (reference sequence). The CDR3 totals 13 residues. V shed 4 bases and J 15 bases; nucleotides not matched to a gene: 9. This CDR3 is CASSTDNSGGAFF. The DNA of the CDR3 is TGTGCCAGCAGCACAGATAATAGCGGGGGGGCGTTCTTC.

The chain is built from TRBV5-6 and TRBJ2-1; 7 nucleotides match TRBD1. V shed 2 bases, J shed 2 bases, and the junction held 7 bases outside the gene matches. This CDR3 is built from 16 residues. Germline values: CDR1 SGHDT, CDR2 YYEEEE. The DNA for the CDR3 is TGTGCCAGCAGCTTTGCTCGAACAGGGGCCTACAATGAGCAGTTCTTC. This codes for CASSFARTGAYNEQFF.

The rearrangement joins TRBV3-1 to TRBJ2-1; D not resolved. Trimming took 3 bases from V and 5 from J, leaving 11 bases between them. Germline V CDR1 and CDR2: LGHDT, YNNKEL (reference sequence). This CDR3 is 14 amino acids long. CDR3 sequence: CASSHLRPDNEQFF. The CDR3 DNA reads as TGTGCCAGCAGCCACCTAAGGCCAGACAATGAGCAGTTCTTC.

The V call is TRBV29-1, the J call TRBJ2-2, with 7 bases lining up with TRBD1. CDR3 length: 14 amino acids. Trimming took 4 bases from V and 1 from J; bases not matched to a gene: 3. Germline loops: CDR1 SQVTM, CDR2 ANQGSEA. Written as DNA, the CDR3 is TGCAGCGTTGTGGGGACAGTGAACACCGGGGAGCTGTTTTTT. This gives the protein CSVVGTVNTGELFF.

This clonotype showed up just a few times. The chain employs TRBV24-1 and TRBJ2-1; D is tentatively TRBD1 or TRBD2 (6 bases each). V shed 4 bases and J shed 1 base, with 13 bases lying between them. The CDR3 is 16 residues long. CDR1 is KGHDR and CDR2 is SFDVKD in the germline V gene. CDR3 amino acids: CATSEYGGQSYNEQFF. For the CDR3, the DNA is TGTGCCACCAGTGAATACGGGGGCCAGTCCTACAATGAGCAGTTCTTC.

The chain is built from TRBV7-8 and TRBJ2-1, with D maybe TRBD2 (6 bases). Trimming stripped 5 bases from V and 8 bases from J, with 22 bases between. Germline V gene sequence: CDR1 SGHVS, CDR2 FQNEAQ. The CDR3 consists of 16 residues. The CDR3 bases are TGTGCCAGCAGCCCATCGGGCCGTCTAGCGATAGATGAGCAGTTCTTC. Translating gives CASSPSGRLAIDEQFF.